These 9 T cell receptor beta chains came from one sample sequenced in a study of T cell responses to AZD1222 COVID-19 vaccine. Repertoires were generated with immunoSEQ multiplex PCR, while TCRdb's copy carries only in-frame clones and drops some. The sample yields 150,000 or so clones, 80% to 90% seen once. The sequencing used peripheral blood, collected on day 0 of AZD1222 vaccination. These receptors all stem from an adult in good health.

The V gene is TRBV6-5, the J gene TRBJ2-1; D is uncertain. Per germline, CDR1 MNHEY and CDR2 SVGAGI. The ends were cut back, 10 bases at V and 2 bases at J, with 18 bases in the middle. The CDR3 runs 15 residues. CDR3 coding DNA: TGTGCCACCGCAGCCCCAAATGGTGCCTACAATGAGCAGTTCTTC. Protein product: CATAAPNGAYNEQFF.

V gene TRBV7-8 combines with J gene TRBJ1-5, with 7 bases that match TRBD1. Unmatched junction bases numbered 9, after V lost 1 base and J lost 0 bases. Germline values: CDR1 SGHVS, CDR2 FQNEAQ. There are 18 residues in the CDR3. The CDR3 region is CASSLGRPRGISNQPQHF. The CDR3 region has the DNA TGTGCCAGCAGCTTAGGTCGACCCAGGGGGATTAGCAATCAGCCCCAGCATTTT. The full variable domain, with the rest looked up from reference TRBV7-8 and TRBJ1-5, is GAGVSQSPRYKVAKRGQDVALRCDPISGHVSLFWYQQALGQGPEFLTYFQNEAQLDKSGLPSDRFFAERPEGSVSTLKIQRTQQEDSAVYLCASSLGRPRGISNQPQHFGDGTRLSIL.

As DNA, the CDR3 is TGTGCCAGCAGTTTATCCGGCGGGAGAGGCTACGAGCAGTACTTC. Its protein product is CASSLSGGRGYEQYF. The chain combines TRBV28 with TRBJ2-7; 7 positions match TRBD2. Germline CDR1 MDHEN, CDR2 SYDVKM. CDR3 length: 15 amino acids. V gave up 1 base and J gave up 3 bases; unmatched junction bases: 6. Complete variable domain (other parts from reference TRBV28 and TRBJ2-7): DVKVTQSSRYLVKRTGEKVFLECVQDMDHENMFWYRQDPGLGLRLIYFSYDVKMKEKGDIPEGYSVSREKKERFSLILESASTNQTSMYLCASSLSGGRGYEQYFGPGTRLTVT.

This rearrangement joins TRBV30 to TRBJ1-2; maybe TRBD1 (5 bases). Germline V gene lookup returns CDR1 GTSNPN and CDR2 SVGIG (reference sequence). The CDR3 has 14 amino acids. Trimming shortened V by 0 bases and J by 4 bases, and 12 bases separated the two germline ends. CDR3 coding DNA: TGTGCCTGGAGTGTAGGAGAGGGGAGCTATGGCTACACCTTC. It codes for CAWSVGEGSYGYTF.

V is TRBV3-1 (or the pseudogene TRBV3-2) and J is TRBJ2-7; 13 bases agree with TRBD2. CDR1 and CDR2 (germline): LGHDT, YNNKEL (reference sequence). CDR3 length: 22 amino acids. V lost 0 bases to trimming and J lost 3 bases; unmatched junction nucleotides: 20. DNA for the CDR3: TGTGCCAGCAGCCAAGACTTGGGAGGGGACAGGACTAGCGGGGGCCCCAGCTACGAGCAGTACTTC. This translates into CASSQDLGGDRTSGGPSYEQYF.

The chain couples TRBV10-3 to TRBJ2-1, with 7 positions matching TRBD2. The CDR3 is made up of 14 amino acids. The germline gives CDR1 ENHRY, CDR2 SYGVKD. V shed 10 bases, J shed 1 base, and the junction held 7 bases outside the gene matches. CDR3 DNA sequence: TGTGCCAACCCCGGGGGGAGATCCTACAATGAGCAGTTCTTC. Translating gives CANPGGRSYNEQFF.

The CDR3 nucleotides read TGCAGTGCTAGCCAGGTCACTGAAGCTTTCTTT. It specifies CSASQVTEAFF. The rearrangement joins TRBV20-1 to TRBJ1-1, with no clear D. From germline, CDR1 is DFQATT and CDR2 SNEGSKA (reference sequence). This CDR3 comprises 11 residues. Trimming left V 3 bases short and J 4 bases short, with 6 bases between.

The chain joins TRBV6-2 or TRBV6-3 to TRBJ2-1; no clear D gene. V was trimmed by 0 bases and J by 7 bases, leaving 7 bases between them. Germline CDR1 reads MNHEY; CDR2 reads SVGEGT. The length of the CDR3 is 13 residues. The CDR3: CASSYSVKNEQFF. DNA of the CDR3: TGTGCCAGCAGTTACTCGGTGAAGAATGAGCAGTTCTTC.

CDR3 nucleotides: TGTGCCAGCAGTTTATTCGGTACTAGCACAGATACGCAGTATTTT. This gives the protein CASSLFGTSTDTQYF. The V gene is TRBV27, the J gene TRBJ2-3; D gene ambiguous. V gave up 1 base and J gave up 0 bases, with 8 bases separating them. Germline lookup yields CDR1 MNHEY and CDR2 SMNVEV (reference sequence). This CDR3 contains 15 residues.